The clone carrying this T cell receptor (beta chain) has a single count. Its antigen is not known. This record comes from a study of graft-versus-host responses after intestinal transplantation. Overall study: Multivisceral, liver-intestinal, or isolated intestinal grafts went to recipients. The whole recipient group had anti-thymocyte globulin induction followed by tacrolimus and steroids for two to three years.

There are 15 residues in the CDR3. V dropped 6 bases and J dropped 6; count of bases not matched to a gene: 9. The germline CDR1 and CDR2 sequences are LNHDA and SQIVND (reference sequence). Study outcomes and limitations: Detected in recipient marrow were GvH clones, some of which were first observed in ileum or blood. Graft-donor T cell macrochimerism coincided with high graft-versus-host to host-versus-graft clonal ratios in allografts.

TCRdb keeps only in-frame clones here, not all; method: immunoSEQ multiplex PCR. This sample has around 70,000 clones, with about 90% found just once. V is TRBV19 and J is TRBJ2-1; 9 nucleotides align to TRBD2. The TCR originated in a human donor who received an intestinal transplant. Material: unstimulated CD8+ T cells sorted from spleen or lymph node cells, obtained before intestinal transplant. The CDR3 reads CASRTRTSEGNEQFF. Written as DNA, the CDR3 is TGTGCCAGTAGGACCAGGACTAGCGAGGGCAATGAGCAGTTCTTC.